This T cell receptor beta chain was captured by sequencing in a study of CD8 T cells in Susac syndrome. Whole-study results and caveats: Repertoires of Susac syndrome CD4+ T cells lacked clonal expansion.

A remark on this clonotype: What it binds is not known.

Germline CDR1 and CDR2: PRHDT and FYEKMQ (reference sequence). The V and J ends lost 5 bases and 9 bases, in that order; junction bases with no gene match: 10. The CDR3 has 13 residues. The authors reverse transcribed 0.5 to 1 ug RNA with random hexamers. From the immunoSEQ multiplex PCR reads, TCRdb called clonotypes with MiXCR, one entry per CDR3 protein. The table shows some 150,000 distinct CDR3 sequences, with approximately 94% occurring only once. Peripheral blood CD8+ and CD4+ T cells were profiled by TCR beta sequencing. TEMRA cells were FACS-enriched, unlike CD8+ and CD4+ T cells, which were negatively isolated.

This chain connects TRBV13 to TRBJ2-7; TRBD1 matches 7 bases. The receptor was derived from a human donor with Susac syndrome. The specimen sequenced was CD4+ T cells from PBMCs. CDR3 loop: CASSGRQGYGQYF. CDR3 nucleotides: TGTGCCAGCAGCGGCAGACAGGGATATGGGCAGTACTTC. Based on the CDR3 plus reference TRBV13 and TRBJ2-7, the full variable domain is AAGVIQSPRHLIKEKRETATLKCYPIPRHDTVYWYQQGPGQDPQFLISFYEKMQSDKGSIPDRFSAQQFSDYHSELNMSSLELGDSALYFCASSGRQGYGQYFGPGTRLTVT.